One T cell receptor (beta chain) is described in this entry. Its antigen has not been determined. Base quality data are lacking; no much larger clone is found one base away. Based on the germline V gene, the CDR1 and CDR2 sequences are MDHEN and SYDVKM. Ends trimmed: V by 5 bases, J by 2 bases; bases unmatched to a gene: 12. The CDR3, cysteine through phenylalanine, is 16 amino acids long. The kept DNA is CDR3 alone, 48 bases in frame from the first base. TCRbeta CDR3 regions were amplified from genomic DNA using the immunoSEQ Assay, a bias-controlled multiplex PCR. As for the original processing: The number of nucleated cells in each sample was estimated by amplification of reference gene primers within the assay. Sequence reads were collapsed and filtered to measure the absolute abundance of every unique TCRbeta CDR3 rearrangement. For each sample, productive Simpson clonality was calculated by taking the square root of Simpson's diversity index across productive rearrangements. Here the immuneACCESS table is served through TCRdb, limited to in-frame sequences with V and J called. Missing clones are a known gap in these copies; in checked studies unresolved V genes cover under half, and the rest lacks a known reason. V, J and clone size derive from that table, while D and trimming were established from the DNA sequence. This sample comprises about 310,000 clones, about nine tenths of them detected only once. Together, the top ten hold 9.5% of the sample.

These data come from a study of blood T cell repertoires in COVID-19 (dated by TCRdb to about 2020). Regarding the complete study: Samples covering the acute and convalescent phases of COVID-19 were provided by collaborators in the United States, Italy and Spain. The repertoires were released in a freely available public database intended as a resource for research on the immune response to SARS-CoV-2. Deeply sampled blood TCRbeta repertoires from subjects exposed to, actively infected with, or recovered from COVID-19 were included in the dataset. Nearly every sample came with metadata listing a de-identified subject ID, COVID-19 status, age in years and sex. The samples were drawn from the first 160 participants of the ongoing ImmuneRACE study and from roughly 1,300 subjects provided by 6 global collaborators. The material from the prospective study consisted of cDNA or gDNA derived from T cells, B-cell-depleted T cells, or PBMCs. Where available, HLA class I and class II types were taken from metadata supplied by the sample provider and were not determined by assay-based typing. Points the paper makes about the study in general: Clinical and demographic metadata were provided uncurated, with the amount varying by source and participant.

Participants in the prospective study were enrolled through a virtual design, were aged roughly 18 to 100 years, and lived in under 25 United States geographic areas. In the prospective study, cohorts were assigned on the basis of participant-reported clinical history obtained from a screening survey and a study questionnaire. Recovered participants in ImmuneRACE Cohort 3 were defined by two consecutive negative NP/OP PCR tests, clearance by a healthcare professional, or resolution of symptoms. Mobile phlebotomists in the prospective study collected whole blood, serum and a nasopharyngeal or oropharyngeal swab from every participant. Participants in the prospective study had the option to provide additional blood draws and questionnaires over an approximately 2-month period. Before DNA extraction, blood samples from the prospective study were shipped at room temperature or frozen.

The material sequenced was PBMCs or T cells enriched from blood (not recorded which). The TCR comes from a woman in her forties who had recovered from COVID-19. The sequence links TRBV28 to TRBJ2-7; TRBD2 aligns with 7 central bases. Here the CDR3 is given as CASSPAGRTSPYEQYF. At the DNA level, the sequence is TGTGCCAGCAGTCCAGCGGGACGCACTTCGCCCTACGAGCAGTACTTC. Outside the CDR3, residues come from the reference TRBV28 and TRBJ2-7 proteins, so the full variable domain is: DVKVTQSSRYLVKRTGEKVFLECVQDMDHENMFWYRQDPGLGLRLIYFSYDVKMKEKGDIPEGYSVSREKKERFSLILESASTNQTSMYLCASSPAGRTSPYEQYFGPGTRLTVT.